A selection of T cell receptor beta chains follows, all from one sample in a study of blood T cell repertoires in COVID-19. Here immunoSEQ multiplex PCR was the method, and the copy in TCRdb shows in-frame clones only, minus some. The table includes over 100,000 clones, 84% detected once. The sample consisted of peripheral blood. Receptors originate from a man aged 55-75 years with acute or convalescent COVID-19. CDR3s leave out the opening cysteine and the closing phenylalanine or tryptophan. The order of the fields is V gene, CDR3 length, CDR3 protein.

>TRBV5-1|14
ASSLAGGRAGETQY
>TRBV6-5|13
ASSKRRQGWSEQY
>TRBV11-3|9
ASSERDTQY
>TRBV2|12
ARYRDTSTDTQY
>TRBV14|18
ASSQHFGQGPTIAGNTIY
>TRBV6-5|11
ASSGQGIETQY
>TRBV24-1|15
ATSGAPGESKTGELF
>TRBV10-3|16
AISEGVSGRKSYNEQF
>TRBV18|12
ASSPTDSNQPQH
>TRBV2|13
ASSEVLGGNQPQH
>TRBV10-3|12
AISDRTSYNEQF
>TRBV7-8|12
ASGKGQDGETQY
>TRBV5-1|12
ASSQDRGSTEAF
>TRBV4-1|18
ASSPDRALPGVLNNSPLH
>TRBV4-1|12
ASSRSVGTDTQY
>TRBV7-2|12
ASSLSGLNGELF
>TRBV5-1|13
ASSRTSGRWDEQY